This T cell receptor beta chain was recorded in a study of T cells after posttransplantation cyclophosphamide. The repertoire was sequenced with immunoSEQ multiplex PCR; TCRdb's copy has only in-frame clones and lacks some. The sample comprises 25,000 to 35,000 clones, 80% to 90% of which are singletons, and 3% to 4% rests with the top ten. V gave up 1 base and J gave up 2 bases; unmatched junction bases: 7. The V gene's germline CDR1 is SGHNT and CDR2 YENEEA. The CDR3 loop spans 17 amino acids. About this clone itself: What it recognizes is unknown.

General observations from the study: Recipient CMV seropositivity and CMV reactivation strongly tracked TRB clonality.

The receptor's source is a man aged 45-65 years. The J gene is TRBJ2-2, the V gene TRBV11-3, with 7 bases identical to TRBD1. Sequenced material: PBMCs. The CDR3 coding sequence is TGTGCCAGCAGCTTAGGTTTCGGGACAGCAAACACCGGGGAGCTGTTTTTT. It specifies CASSLGFGTANTGELFF. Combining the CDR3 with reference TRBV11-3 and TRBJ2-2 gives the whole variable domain EAGVVQSPRYKIIEKKQPVAFWCNPISGHNTLYWYLQNLGQGPELLIRYENEEAVDDSQLPKDRFSAERLKGVDSTLKIQPAELGDSAVYLCASSLGFGTANTGELFFGEGSRLTVL.